The next 19 T cell receptor beta chains were all read from a single sample in a study of T cell clonality in common variable immunodeficiency. Sequencing was performed with immunoSEQ multiplex PCR; in TCRdb, only in-frame clones are kept and a portion is missing. The repertoire shows approximately 42,000 clones, none seen only once; the top ten take 1.3% to 1.5%. Material: peripheral blood mononuclear cells. The receptors were gathered from a person aged 18 to 70 in good health.

This clone was observed at least ten times. The read gets to within 3 residues of the CDR3 end, and the germline J gene fills in the rest. The chain has TRBV15 and TRBJ2-4; unclear D gene. Trimming left V 1 base short and J 5 bases short, with 12 bases between. CDR3 length: 15 residues. Germline CDR1 is LNHNV and CDR2 is YYDKDF (reference sequence). The part of the CDR3 DNA that was read is TGTGCCACCAGCAGAGCGTACAGTCTCCAAAACATT. It yields the protein CATSRAYSLQNI. The full-length CDR3 reads as CATSRAYSLQNIQYF.

The sequenced CDR3 bases are TGCGCCAGCAGCTTGGACCAGTTTAATGAAAAA. Translated, it gives CASSLDQFNEK. The full CDR3 protein is CASSLDQFNEKLFF. The V gene is TRBV5-1, the J gene TRBJ1-4; D gene unclear. The read ends 3 residues early relative to the CDR3; the germline J gene fills the gap. The germline V gene has CDR1 SGHRS and CDR2 YFSETQ. V was cut by 0 bases and J by 4 bases, with 7 bases left in between. The CDR3 sequence is 14 residues long.

This clone was seen at least ten times. The CDR3 end lies 3 residues beyond the end of the read and is filled in from the germline J gene. The gene calls are TRBV20-1 and TRBJ2-3, with D possibly being TRBD2 (6 bases). This CDR3 has 13 amino acids. V dropped 1 base and J dropped 3 bases, with 8 bases sitting between them. Per germline, CDR1 DFQATT and CDR2 SNEGSKA (reference sequence). CDR3: CSARASGTDTQYF. CDR3 DNA, as far as it was read: TGCAGTGCTAGAGCCAGCGGGACAGATACG.

At least ten counts were recorded for this clone. With the read ending 3 residues before the CDR3 end, the germline J gene is used to fill in that end. The chain uses TRBV19 and TRBJ1-1, with 8 positions matching TRBD1. The V segment lost 5 bases and the J segment 5 bases; nucleotides outside the gene matches: 7. The CDR3 covers 14 residues. Looked up from germline, CDR1 is LNHDA and CDR2 is SQIVND (reference sequence). The CDR3 protein is CASSSTGARTEAFF. The sequenced part of the CDR3 DNA is TGTGCCAGTAGTTCGACAGGGGCTAGGACTGAA.

This clone was counted ten times or more. Read sequence stops 3 residues before the CDR3 end, and the germline J gene provides the missing end. V and J are TRBV4-1 and TRBJ2-7, with 8 bases that match TRBD2. Germline V gene data show CDR1 as MGHRA and CDR2 as YSYEKL. The CDR3 totals 16 residues. V gave up 3 bases and J gave up 3 bases; unmatched junction bases: 10. CDR3 DNA (partial): TGCGCCAGCAGCCAGAATACGATGGGACTAGACTACGAG. Protein product: CASSQNTMGLDYE. The entire CDR3 reads CASSQNTMGLDYEQYF.

This clone was observed many times. The sequence runs out 3 residues before the end of the CDR3; the remainder is reconstructed from the germline J gene. The chain is built from TRBV20-1 and TRBJ2-2; 12 nucleotides match TRBD2. The length of the CDR3 is 18 residues. The ends lost 5 bases at V and 0 bases at J; junction bases unmatched: 10. CDR1 is DFQATT and CDR2 is SNEGSKA in the germline V gene (reference sequence). CDR3 bases read: TGCAGTGCTTATCCGGGACTAGCGGGCCTCGCGAACACCGGGGAG. Its protein is CSAYPGLAGLANTGE. The full-length CDR3 reads as CSAYPGLAGLANTGELFF.

This clone was observed many times. The read finishes 3 residues shy of the CDR3 end, and the germline J gene is used to complete it. The gene calls are TRBV7-2 and TRBJ2-7, with D possibly TRBD1 on 6 matching bases. V was trimmed by 2 bases and J by 2 bases, leaving 10 bases between them. The CDR3 length is 14 residues. CDR1 and CDR2 from the germline V gene are SGHTA and FQGNSA. CDR3: CASSLWDTAYEQYF. CDR3 DNA (partial): TGTGCCAGCAGCTTATGGGACACGGCCTACGAG.

This clone has at least ten counts. The read is 3 residues too short to cover the CDR3 end, so that end is filled in from the germline J gene. V and J are TRBV12-3 or TRBV12-4 and TRBJ2-5; a possible D gene is TRBD2 (5 bases). The length of the CDR3 is 14 residues. Trimming took 2 bases from V and 1 from J, leaving 8 bases between them. The covered CDR3 bases are TGTGCCAGCAGTTTAACGGGGTTCCAAGAGACC. Amino acids: CASSLTGFQET. The whole CDR3 protein is CASSLTGFQETQYF.

This clone has at least ten counts. From the germline J gene comes the end of the CDR3, since the read stops 3 residues before it. The chain has TRBV2 and TRBJ2-3; either TRBD1 or TRBD2 may supply D (5 bases each). The CDR3 covers 12 residues. Germline lookup yields CDR1 SNHLY and CDR2 FYNNEI. Trimming removed 10 bases from V and 6 bases from J, with 14 bases in between. The DNA read from the CDR3 is TGTGCCACTCTGAGGGGTTGGGATACG. Encoded protein: CATLRGWDT. The whole CDR3 sequence reads CATLRGWDTQYF.

This clone was detected many times. The CDR3 is cut off 3 residues early in the read; its end comes from the germline J gene. V usage is TRBV30 and J usage is TRBJ2-1, with TRBD2 identical over 10 bases. Germline lookup yields CDR1 GTSNPN and CDR2 SVGIG (reference sequence). Germline trimming cut 0 bases from V and 4 bases from J; bases unmatched to any gene: 3. This CDR3 has 15 amino acids. CDR3 DNA (partial): TGTGCCTGGAGTGTAGGGACTAGCGTTTACAATGAG. Translating gives CAWSVGTSVYNE. The complete CDR3 sequence is CAWSVGTSVYNEQFF.

This clone was observed at least ten times. The read terminates 3 residues before the CDR3 end, so the remaining end is supplied by the germline J gene. The chain joins TRBV2 to TRBJ1-2, with D tentatively TRBD1 (5 bases). V lost 5 bases and J 0 bases, leaving 16 bases between the germline ends. This CDR3 comprises 16 residues. The germline V gene has CDR1 SNHLY and CDR2 FYNNEI. CDR3 protein: CASSRDTGVTNYGYTF. The CDR3 bases that were read are TGTGCCAGCAGTCGTGATACAGGAGTTACTAACTATGGC. The whole variable domain, remainder taken from reference TRBV2 and TRBJ1-2, is EPEVTQTPSHQVTQMGQEVILRCVPISNHLYFYWYRQILGQKVEFLVSFYNNEISEKSEIFDDQFSVERPDGSNFTLKIRSTKLEDSAMYFCASSRDTGVTNYGYTFGSGTRLTVV.

This clone was detected many times. With the read ending 3 residues before the CDR3 end, the germline J gene is used to fill in that end. The chain is built from TRBV20-1 and TRBJ2-3; no definite D call. The V gene lost 0 bases and the J gene lost 4 bases, with 17 bases spanning the gap. Germline CDR1 and CDR2: DFQATT and SNEGSKA (reference sequence). The CDR3 length is 16 residues. The CDR3 bases that were read are TGCAGTGCTAGAGATGTCGGCGGCCTCCGGGCAGATACG. Translating gives CSARDVGGLRADT. In full, the CDR3 is CSARDVGGLRADTQYF.

This clone occurred many times. Read sequence stops 3 residues before the CDR3 end, and the germline J gene provides the missing end. The chain recombines TRBV5-1 with TRBJ2-3; 9 positions match TRBD1. The CDR3 is 16 amino acids. Trimming at V came to 7 bases and at J to 4 bases, leaving 13 bases not matched to a gene. Germline-derived CDR1 and CDR2 are SGHRS and YFSETQ. The CDR3 spells CASGSGSTGGPDTQYF. The DNA read from the CDR3 is TGCGCCAGCGGCTCGGGATCGACAGGGGGGCCAGATACG.

This clone was counted many times. The read ends 3 residues shy of where the CDR3 ends; the end is completed using the germline J gene. The rearrangement joins TRBV7-8 to TRBJ2-1; 9 bases are a match to TRBD2. Germline V gene data show CDR1 as SGHVS and CDR2 as FQNEAQ. CDR3 size: 16 residues. With V trimmed by 5 bases and J by 4 bases, 9 bases remained unmatched. The CDR3 bases that were read are TGTGCCAGCAGCCCACTGACTAGCGGCCCTTACAATGAG. Protein sequence: CASSPLTSGPYNE. The full-length CDR3 reads as CASSPLTSGPYNEQFF. The full variable domain, in which reference TRBV7-8 and TRBJ2-1 provide the parts outside the CDR3, is GAGVSQSPRYKVAKRGQDVALRCDPISGHVSLFWYQQALGQGPEFLTYFQNEAQLDKSGLPSDRFFAERPEGSVSTLKIQRTQQEDSAVYLCASSPLTSGPYNEQFFGPGTRLTVL.

This clone was observed at least ten times. The read ends 3 residues early relative to the CDR3; the germline J gene fills the gap. V is TRBV5-1 and J is TRBJ2-5; TRBD2 is a possible D gene (6 bases). The CDR3 totals 16 residues. The V end lost 0 bases, the J end lost 5 bases, and 17 bases lay between the germline ends. CDR1 is SGHRS and CDR2 is YFSETQ in the germline V gene. CDR3 loop: CASSLGSQGAGETQYF. The sequenced part of the CDR3 DNA is TGCGCCAGCAGCTTGGGGTCCCAGGGTGCGGGGGAGACC.

This clone was counted at least ten times. The read gets to within 3 residues of the CDR3 end, and the germline J gene fills in the rest. J is TRBJ2-2 and V is TRBV7-3; a weak D match, TRBD1 (6 bases). Trimming removed 1 base from V and 6 bases from J, with 6 bases in between. This CDR3 is built from 13 residues. Germline CDR1 is SGHTA and CDR2 is FQGTGA. The CDR3: CASSLKGAGELFF. The covered CDR3 bases are TGTGCCAGCAGCTTAAAGGGGGCCGGGGAG.

This clone has ten or more counts. An end of the junction does not agree with germline; a read error may underlie this. The read terminates 3 residues ahead of where the CDR3 ends, so the germline J gene completes it. V and J are TRBV4-2 and TRBJ2-6; unclear D gene. Per germline, CDR1 LGHNA and CDR2 YNFKEQ. CDR3 size: 17 residues. CDR3 bases read: TGCGCCAGCAGCCAAGAGGCTCAGGTCTCCGGGGCCAACGTC. Residues: CASSQEAQVSGANV. From start to end, the CDR3 is CASSQEAQVSGANVLTF.

This clone was seen ten or more times. Read data end 3 residues before the CDR3 end; the end is taken from the germline J gene. The chain has TRBV6-2 or TRBV6-3 and TRBJ2-1; the D gene is possibly TRBD2 (6 bases). Per the germline V gene, CDR1 is MNHEY and CDR2 is SVGEGT. The CDR3 is 15 residues long. With 2 bases removed from V and 2 bases from J, the gap between germline ends came to 10 bases. The CDR3 DNA, read in part, is TGTGCCAGCAGTTACCTACTAGCCCCCTACAATGAG. Its protein product is CASSYLLAPYNE. The entire CDR3 is CASSYLLAPYNEQFF.

Worth noting for this clone: From the germline J gene comes the end of the CDR3, since the read stops 3 residues before it. The V call is TRBV5-1, the J call TRBJ1-1; perhaps TRBD1 as D (6 bases). V lost 3 bases and J lost 0, with 12 bases in between. From germline, CDR1 is SGHRS and CDR2 YFSETQ. The CDR3 has 15 residues. Incomplete CDR3 DNA: TGCGCCAGCAGCTCGGACAGCCCTCTGAACACTGAA. The encoded protein is CASSSDSPLNTE. In full, the CDR3 reads CASSSDSPLNTEAFF.